The rows below give T cell receptor beta chains drawn from one sample of a study of OX40 agonist ivuxolimab in advanced cancers. Clones were sequenced by immunoSEQ multiplex PCR, and TCRdb holds only the in-frame ones, with some missing. The sample lists about 120,000 clones; 85% to 90% were seen once. The source material was CD4+ or CD8+ T cells sorted from blood, sampled in a trial of the OX40 agonist ivuxolimab. All receptors derive from an adult with an advanced solid tumor such as melanoma, head and neck, liver or kidney cancer. CDR3s include the opening cysteine and the closing phenylalanine or tryptophan. The D gene is left open where the match is weak. Clone size is shown for a subset of rows, as once, few, many or a class of expanded clone.

cdr3_aa cdr3_nt clone_size j_call d_call v_call
CASSFQSENTGELFF TGCGCCAGCAGCTTTCAATCGGAGAACACCGGGGAGCTGTTTTTT NA TRBJ2-2 NA TRBV5-1
CASSFQGATDTQYF TGTGCCAGCAGCTTCCAGGGGGCAACAGATACGCAGTATTTT NA TRBJ2-3 TRBD1 TRBV11-2
CASSPSLASPLHF TGTGCCAGCAGCCCGAGCCTCGCCTCACCCCTCCACTTT few TRBJ1-6 NA TRBV7-6
CASSLTAETQYF TGTGCCAGCAGCTTAACAGCAGAGACCCAGTACTTC NA TRBJ2-5 NA TRBV7-9
CASGNRDRGYEQYF TGTGCCAGCGGAAACCGGGACAGGGGCTACGAGCAGTACTTC NA TRBJ2-7 TRBD1 TRBV6-6
CASRPTSGGAKNEQFF TGCGCCAGCAGACCTACTAGCGGGGGGGCCAAAAATGAGCAGTTCTTC once TRBJ2-1 TRBD2 TRBV10-2
CASSLRGQTDTQYF TGTGCCAGCAGCTTACGGGGGCAGACAGATACGCAGTATTTT NA TRBJ2-3 NA TRBV7-9
CASSLTGGTEAFF TGTGCCAGTAGCCTAACGGGGGGGACTGAAGCTTTCTTT NA TRBJ1-1 NA TRBV19
CASIRDSYEQYF TGTGCCAGCATTCGGGACAGCTACGAGCAGTACTTC NA TRBJ2-7 TRBD1 TRBV6-5
CASSFTAYNEQFF TGTGCCAGCAGCTTCACGGCCTACAATGAGCAGTTCTTC NA TRBJ2-1 NA TRBV7-9
CASSREQDNPTKQYF TGTGCCAGTAGTAGGGAACAGGACAATCCTACGAAACAGTACTTC NA TRBJ2-7 NA TRBV19
CASSQDSNKWWTDTQYF TGTGCCAGCAGCCAAGACTCTAATAAGTGGTGGACAGATACGCAGTATTTT NA TRBJ2-3 NA TRBV4-2
CASNPSGGTGGLNQPQHF TGTGCCAGTAACCCATCCGGCGGGACAGGGGGCCTCAATCAGCCCCAGCATTTT NA TRBJ1-5 TRBD1 TRBV19
CATSTKVGGLNTGELFF TGTGCCACCAGCACTAAAGTGGGCGGACTGAACACCGGGGAGCTGTTTTTT NA TRBJ2-2 NA TRBV15
CASSLFPATKAKNIQYF TGTGCCAGCAGTTTATTTCCAGCGACAAAAGCCAAAAACATTCAGTACTTC NA TRBJ2-4 NA TRBV28
CASSSNRGGYQETQYF TGTGCCAGCAGCTCTAACAGGGGTGGATACCAAGAGACCCAGTACTTC NA TRBJ2-5 NA TRBV12-1
CASSFLGATGNTGELFF TGTGCCAGCAGCTTCCTCGGGGCGACAGGGAACACCGGGGAGCTGTTTTTT NA TRBJ2-2 NA TRBV7-9
CASSLDRGADLF TGTGCCAGCAGCTTAGACCGGGGGGCCGACCTTTTT NA TRBJ2-3 NA TRBV7-2
CASSLEVTVSTDTQYF TGCGCCAGCAGCTTGGAAGTAACGGTCAGCACAGATACGCAGTATTTT NA TRBJ2-3 NA TRBV5-1
CASRGPGGNQPQHF TGTGCCAGCAGGGGACCAGGGGGGAATCAGCCCCAGCATTTT NA TRBJ1-5 TRBD1 TRBV7-2
CASSRDNYNEQFF TGTGCCAGCAGCCGGGACAACTACAATGAGCAGTTCTTC NA TRBJ2-1 NA TRBV7-2
CASRASSSYEQYF TGTGCCAGCAGGGCAAGCAGCTCCTACGAGCAGTACTTC NA TRBJ2-7 NA TRBV27
CASSWGQGLNYGYTF TGTGCCAGCAGCTGGGGACAGGGACTAAACTATGGCTACACCTTC NA TRBJ1-2 TRBD1 TRBV28
CASSLGGQGREPQHF TGCGCCAGCAGCTTAGGGGGACAGGGTCGTGAGCCCCAGCATTTT NA TRBJ1-5 TRBD1 TRBV5-1
CATSARRGIGEKLFF TGTGCCACCAGCGCGCGACGAGGGATCGGGGAAAAACTGTTTTTT NA TRBJ1-4 NA TRBV15
CASSASGTYNYEQYF TGTGCCAGCAGTGCGTCCGGGACGTACAACTACGAGCAGTACTTC NA TRBJ2-7 NA TRBV25-1
CASSSWRGGYEQYF TGTGCCAGCAGCTCTTGGCGGGGGGGCTACGAGCAGTACTTC NA TRBJ2-7 TRBD2 TRBV11-2
CASRSLAGQYNEQFF TGTGCCAGCAGGTCTCTAGCGGGGCAATACAATGAGCAGTTCTTC once TRBJ2-1 TRBD2 TRBV6-6
CASSLPTGADTQYF TGCGCCAGCAGCCTCCCGACCGGAGCAGATACGCAGTATTTT NA TRBJ2-3 NA TRBV5-1
CASSQGLQAANYGYTF TGCGCCAGCAGCCAAGGTTTACAGGCTGCTAACTATGGCTACACCTTC NA TRBJ1-2 NA TRBV4-3
CASRREGNTEAFF TGTGCCAGCCGACGAGAAGGAAACACTGAAGCTTTCTTT NA TRBJ1-1 NA TRBV6-1
CASSQGGGRRDTQYF TGCGCCAGCAGCCAAGGGGGAGGCCGGAGGGATACGCAGTATTTT NA TRBJ2-3 NA TRBV4-3
CASRGTGISYNEQFF TGCGCCAGCAGAGGGACAGGGATATCCTACAATGAGCAGTTCTTC NA TRBJ2-1 TRBD1 TRBV5-1
CASSLTGLAGRQFF TGTGCCAGCAGCCTAACGGGACTAGCGGGGAGGCAGTTCTTC NA TRBJ2-1 TRBD2 TRBV14
CASSNGGDNQPQHF TGCGCCAGCTCCAACGGAGGGGATAATCAGCCCCAGCATTTT NA TRBJ1-5 NA TRBV5-1
CASRRISGGADEQFF TGCGCCAGCCGTAGAATTAGCGGGGGGGCCGATGAGCAGTTCTTC NA TRBJ2-1 TRBD2 TRBV5-1
CASSLKGYEQYF TGTGCCAGCAGCTTGAAGGGCTACGAGCAGTACTTC NA TRBJ2-7 NA TRBV13
CSVEESRGETQYF TGCAGCGTTGAAGAAAGCAGGGGAGAGACCCAGTACTTC NA TRBJ2-5 NA TRBV29-1
CASSPGGGNQPQHF TGTGCCAGCAGCCCAGGGGGGGGCAATCAGCCCCAGCATTTT NA TRBJ1-5 TRBD1 TRBV9
CASRGGVFLDEQYF TGTGCCAGCAGGGGCGGGGTTTTCCTAGACGAGCAGTACTTC NA TRBJ2-7 NA TRBV6-1
CASRSGTGGFGYTF TGTGCCAGCAGATCCGGGACAGGGGGCTTTGGCTACACCTTC NA TRBJ1-2 TRBD1 TRBV28
CSAREVEAFF TGCAGTGCTAGAGAGGTGGAGGCTTTCTTT NA TRBJ1-1 NA TRBV20-1
CASSVDTLLTGANVLTF TGCGCCAGCAGCGTCGACACCCTTTTAACTGGGGCCAACGTCCTGACTTTC few TRBJ2-6 NA TRBV5-1
CASSSGQGGFGTDTQYF TGTGCCAGCAGCTCGGGACAGGGTGGGTTTGGGACAGATACGCAGTATTTT NA TRBJ2-3 TRBD1 TRBV7-8
CASSLGQGVYGYTF TGTGCCAGCAGCTTAGGCCAGGGCGTTTATGGCTACACCTTC NA TRBJ1-2 NA TRBV7-2
CASSSLRSLSPTEAFF TGTGCCAGCAGTAGTCTACGTTCGTTATCCCCCACTGAAGCTTTCTTT NA TRBJ1-1 NA TRBV6-6